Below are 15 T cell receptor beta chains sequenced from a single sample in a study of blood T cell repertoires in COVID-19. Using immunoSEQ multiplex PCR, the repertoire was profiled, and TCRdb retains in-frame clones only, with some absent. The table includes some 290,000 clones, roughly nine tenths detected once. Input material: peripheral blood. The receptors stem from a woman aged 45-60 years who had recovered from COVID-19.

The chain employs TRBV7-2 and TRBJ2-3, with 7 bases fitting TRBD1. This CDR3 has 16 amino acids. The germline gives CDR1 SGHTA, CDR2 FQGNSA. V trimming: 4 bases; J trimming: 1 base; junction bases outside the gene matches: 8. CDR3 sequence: CASSSAVGTGTDTQYF. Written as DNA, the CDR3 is TGTGCCAGCAGCTCTGCCGTCGGGACAGGCACAGATACGCAGTATTTT.

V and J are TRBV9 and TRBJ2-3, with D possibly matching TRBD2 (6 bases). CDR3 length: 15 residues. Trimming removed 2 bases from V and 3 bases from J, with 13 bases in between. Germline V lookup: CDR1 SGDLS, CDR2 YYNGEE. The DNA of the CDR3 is TGTGCCAGCAGCGTCAATGGCGGGAAGACAGATACGCAGTATTTT. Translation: CASSVNGGKTDTQYF.

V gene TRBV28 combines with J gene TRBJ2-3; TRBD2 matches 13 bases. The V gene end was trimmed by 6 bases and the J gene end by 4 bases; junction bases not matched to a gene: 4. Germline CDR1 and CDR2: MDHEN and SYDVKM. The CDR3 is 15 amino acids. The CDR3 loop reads CASSRTSGRPDTQYF. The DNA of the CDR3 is TGTGCCAGCAGCCGGACTAGCGGGAGACCAGATACGCAGTATTTT.

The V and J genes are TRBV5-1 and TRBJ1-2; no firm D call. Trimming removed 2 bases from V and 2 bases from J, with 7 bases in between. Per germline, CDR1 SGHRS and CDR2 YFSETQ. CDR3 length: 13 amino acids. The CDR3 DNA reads TGCGCCAGCAGCTTCGACATGAACTATGGCTACACCTTC. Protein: CASSFDMNYGYTF.

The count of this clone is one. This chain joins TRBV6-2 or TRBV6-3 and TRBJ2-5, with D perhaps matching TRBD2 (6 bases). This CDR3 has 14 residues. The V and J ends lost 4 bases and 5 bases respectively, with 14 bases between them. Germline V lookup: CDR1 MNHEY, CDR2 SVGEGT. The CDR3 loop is CASSFISGGETQYF. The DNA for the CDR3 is TGTGCCAGCAGTTTTATTTCCGGAGGGGAGACCCAGTACTTC.

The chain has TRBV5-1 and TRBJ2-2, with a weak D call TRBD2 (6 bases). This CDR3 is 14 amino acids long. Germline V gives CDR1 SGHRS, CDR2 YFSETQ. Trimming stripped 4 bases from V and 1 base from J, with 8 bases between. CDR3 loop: CASSPRGNTGELFF. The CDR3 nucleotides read TGCGCCAGCAGCCCGCGGGGGAACACCGGGGAGCTGTTTTTT.

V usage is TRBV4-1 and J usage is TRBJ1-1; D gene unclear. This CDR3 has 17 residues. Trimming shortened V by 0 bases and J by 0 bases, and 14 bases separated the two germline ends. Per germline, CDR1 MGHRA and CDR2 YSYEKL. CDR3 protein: CASSQEQHSHMNTEAFF. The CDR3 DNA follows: TGCGCCAGCAGCCAAGAGCAGCACAGCCACATGAACACTGAAGCTTTCTTT.

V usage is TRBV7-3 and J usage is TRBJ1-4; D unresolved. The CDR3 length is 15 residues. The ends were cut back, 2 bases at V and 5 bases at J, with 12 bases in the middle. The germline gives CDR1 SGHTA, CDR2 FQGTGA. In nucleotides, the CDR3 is TGTGCCAGCAGCTTAGGGCAGGTCCAAAATGAAAAACTGTTTTTT. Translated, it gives CASSLGQVQNEKLFF.

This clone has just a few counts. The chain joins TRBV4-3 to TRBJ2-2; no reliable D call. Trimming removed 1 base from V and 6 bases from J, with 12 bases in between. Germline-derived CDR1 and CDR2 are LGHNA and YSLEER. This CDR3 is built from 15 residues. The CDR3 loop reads CASSQVPVSPGELFF. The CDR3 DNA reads TGCGCCAGCAGCCAAGTCCCCGTCAGTCCCGGGGAGCTGTTTTTT.

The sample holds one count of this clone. CDR3: CASSDPGGPNYGYTF. CDR3 sequence (DNA): TGTGCCAGCAGTGACCCCGGGGGGCCTAACTATGGCTACACCTTC. The chain employs TRBV25-1 and TRBJ1-2; D possibly corresponds to TRBD1 (6 bases). The CDR3 totals 15 residues. CDR1 is MGHDK, CDR2 SYGVNS, per germline. V lost 3 bases to trimming and J lost 0 bases, with 11 bases between them.

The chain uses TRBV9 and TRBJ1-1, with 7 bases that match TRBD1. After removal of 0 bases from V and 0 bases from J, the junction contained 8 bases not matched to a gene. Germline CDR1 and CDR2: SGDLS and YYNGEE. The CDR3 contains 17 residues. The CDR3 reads CASSVDRGPDLNTEAFF. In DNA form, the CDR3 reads TGTGCCAGCAGCGTAGACAGGGGACCAGATCTGAACACTGAAGCTTTCTTT.

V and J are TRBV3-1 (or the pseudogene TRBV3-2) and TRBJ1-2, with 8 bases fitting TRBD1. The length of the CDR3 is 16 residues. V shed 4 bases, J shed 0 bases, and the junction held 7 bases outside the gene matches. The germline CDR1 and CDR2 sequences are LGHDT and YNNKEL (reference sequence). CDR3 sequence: CASSPPKQGANYGYTF. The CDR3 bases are TGTGCCAGCAGCCCACCAAAACAGGGGGCTAACTATGGCTACACCTTC.

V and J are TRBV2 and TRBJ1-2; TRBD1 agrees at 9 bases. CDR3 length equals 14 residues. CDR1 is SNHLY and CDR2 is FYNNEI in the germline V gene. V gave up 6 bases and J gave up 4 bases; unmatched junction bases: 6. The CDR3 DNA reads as TGTGCCAGCAGCGGGGACAGGGACACCTATGGCTACACCTTC. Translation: CASSGDRDTYGYTF. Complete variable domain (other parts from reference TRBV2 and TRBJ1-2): EPEVTQTPSHQVTQMGQEVILRCVPISNHLYFYWYRQILGQKVEFLVSFYNNEISEKSEIFDDQFSVERPDGSNFTLKIRSTKLEDSAMYFCASSGDRDTYGYTFGSGTRLTVV.

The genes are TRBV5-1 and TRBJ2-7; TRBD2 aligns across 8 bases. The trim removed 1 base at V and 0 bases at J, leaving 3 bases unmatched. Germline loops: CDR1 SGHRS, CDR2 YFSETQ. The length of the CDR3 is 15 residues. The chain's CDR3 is CASSLIAGPSYEQYF. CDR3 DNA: TGCGCCAGCAGCTTGATAGCGGGGCCCTCCTACGAGCAGTACTTC.

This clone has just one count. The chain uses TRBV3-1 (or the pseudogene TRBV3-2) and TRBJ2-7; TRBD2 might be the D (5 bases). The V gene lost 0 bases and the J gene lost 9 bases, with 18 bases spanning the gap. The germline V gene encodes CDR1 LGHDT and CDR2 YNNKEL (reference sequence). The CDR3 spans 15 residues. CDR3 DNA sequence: TGTGCCAGCAGCCAAGATCGGTTGCACCGGAGCGGGCAGTACTTC. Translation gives CASSQDRLHRSGQYF.